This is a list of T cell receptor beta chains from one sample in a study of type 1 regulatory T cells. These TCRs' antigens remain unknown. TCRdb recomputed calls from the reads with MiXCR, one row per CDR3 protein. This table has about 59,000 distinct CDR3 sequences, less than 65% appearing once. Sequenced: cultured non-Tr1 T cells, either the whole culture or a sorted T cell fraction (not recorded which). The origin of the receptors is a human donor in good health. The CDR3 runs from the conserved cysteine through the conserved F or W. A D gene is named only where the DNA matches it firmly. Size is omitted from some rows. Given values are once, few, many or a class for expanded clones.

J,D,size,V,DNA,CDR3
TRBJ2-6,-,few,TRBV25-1,TGTGCCAGCAGTGCGACTAGCTCTGGGGCCAACGTCCTGACTTTC,CASSATSSGANVLTF
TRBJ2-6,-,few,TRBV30,TGTGCCTGGAAGGACACTGGGGCCAACGTCCTGACTTTC,CAWKDTGANVLTF
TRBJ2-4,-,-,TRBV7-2,TGTGCCAGCAGCTTACGCGAGGGAGACATTCAGTACTTC,CASSLREGDIQYF
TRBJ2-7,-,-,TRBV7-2,TGTGCCAGCAGCCTCGTGGTCTCCTACGAGCAGCACTTC,CASSLVVSYEQHF
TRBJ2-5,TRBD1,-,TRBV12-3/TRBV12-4,TGTGCCAGCCGACAGGACAGGGGGATCGAGACCCAGTACTTC,CASRQDRGIETQYF
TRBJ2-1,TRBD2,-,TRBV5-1,TGCCCCAGCAGCGGAATGATAGCGGGAGGGCGCAATGAGCAGTTCTTC,CPSSGMIAGGRNEQFF
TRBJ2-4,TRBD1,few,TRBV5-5,TGTGCCAGCAGCTCGCTACCGGGACAGGGCTCTCAGCTAGCCAAAAACATTCAGTACTTC,CASSSLPGQGSQLAKNIQYF
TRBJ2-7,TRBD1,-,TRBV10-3,TGTGCCATCAGGTCCGGGACAGTGAGCTCCTACGAGCAGTACTTC,CAIRSGTVSSYEQYF
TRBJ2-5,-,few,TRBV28,TGTGCCAGCAGTTTTTACGAGGAAGAGACCCAGTACTTC,CASSFYEEETQYF
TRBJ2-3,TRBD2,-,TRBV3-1,TGTGCCAGCAGCCAGACTAGCGGGAGAGGTTATACGCAGTATTTT,CASSQTSGRGYTQYF
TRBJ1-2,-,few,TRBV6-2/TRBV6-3,TGTGCCAGCAGCTCAGGTGCAGGAGGCTACACCTTC,CASSSGAGGYTF
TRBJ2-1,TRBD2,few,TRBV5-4,TGTGCCAGCAGGAGGCCTGGTAGCGGGAGTAACTATGAGCAGTTCTTC,CASRRPGSGSNYEQFF
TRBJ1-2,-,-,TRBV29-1,TGCAGCGTTGACAGTGATGGCTACACCTTC,CSVDSDGYTF
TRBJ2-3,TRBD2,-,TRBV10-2,TGCGCCAGCGCAGAACTAGCGGGAGGTCAAGATACGCAGTATTTT,CASAELAGGQDTQYF
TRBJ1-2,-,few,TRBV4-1,TGCGCCAGCAGCCAAGACGGAAAGGGGGACTATGGCTACACCTTC,CASSQDGKGDYGYTF
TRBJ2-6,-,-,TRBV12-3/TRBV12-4,TGTGCCAGCAGTATACCGACAAGAACTGGGGCCAACGTCCTGACTTTC,CASSIPTRTGANVLTF
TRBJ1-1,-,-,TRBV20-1,TGCAGGCCCGGGGGAGTAGAAGCTTTCTTT,CRPGGVEAFF
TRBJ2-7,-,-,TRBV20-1,TGCAGTGTTTTGGGCCTTATCAGGACGGGACTCCCATACGAGCAGTACTTC,CSVLGLIRTGLPYEQYF
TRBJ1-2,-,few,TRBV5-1,TGCGCCAGCAGCTTGGAAGGGGTTCGGGGCTACACCTTC,CASSLEGVRGYTF
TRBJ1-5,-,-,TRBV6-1,TGTGCCAGCAGTGAACTTCCAAATCAGCCCCGGCATTTT,CASSELPNQPRHF
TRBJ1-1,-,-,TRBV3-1,TGTGCCAGCAGCTACCGGGACACTGAAGCTTTCTTT,CASSYRDTEAFF
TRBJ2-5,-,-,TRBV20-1,TGCAGTGTCATGGCGGGGATGACGGATGTCGAAGAGACCCAGTACTTC,CSVMAGMTDVEETQYF
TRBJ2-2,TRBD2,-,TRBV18,TGTGCCAGCTCAAGCAACAATCTAGCGGGAAACACCGGGGAGCTGTTTTTT,CASSSNNLAGNTGELFF
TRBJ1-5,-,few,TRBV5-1,TGCGCCAGCAGCTTGGATCAGGGTCAGCCCCAGCATTTT,CASSLDQGQPQHF
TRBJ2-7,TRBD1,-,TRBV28,TGTGCCAGCACAATACGAGGGACAGGGGGCGGCTACGAGCAGTACTTC,CASTIRGTGGGYEQYF
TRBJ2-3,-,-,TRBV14,TGTGCCAGCAGCCAAGTCGGAGATACGCAGTATTTT,CASSQVGDTQYF
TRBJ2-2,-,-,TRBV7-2,TGTGCCAGCAGCGCGGGACCATCGAACACCGGGGAGCTGTTTTTT,CASSAGPSNTGELFF
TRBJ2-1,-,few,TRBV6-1,TGTGCCAGCAGAACGGGGAGTAATGAGCAGTTCTTC,CASRTGSNEQFF
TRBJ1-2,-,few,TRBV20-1,TGCAGTGCTAGTCCGGGGTCGTTACAGGCGATCTACACCTTC,CSASPGSLQAIYTF
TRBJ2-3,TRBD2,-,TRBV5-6,TGTGCCAGCAGCACGGTAGCGGGAGTTTTTCTGAACACAGATACGCAGTATTTT,CASSTVAGVFLNTDTQYF
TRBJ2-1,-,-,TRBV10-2,TGCGCCAGCAGACGACCGGGGGACCGCAATGAGCAGTTCTTC,CASRRPGDRNEQFF
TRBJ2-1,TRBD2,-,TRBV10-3,TGTGCCATCAGTGGACGGGCGGGAGGGCAGAATGAGCAGTTCTTC,CAISGRAGGQNEQFF
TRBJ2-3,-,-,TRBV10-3,TGTGCCATCAGTGAGACCCGACTAGGAACAGATACGCAGTATTTT,CAISETRLGTDTQYF
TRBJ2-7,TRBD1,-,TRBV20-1,TGTAGTGTTAATAAGGCCGGGACAGGGACGTACGAGCAGTACTTC,CSVNKAGTGTYEQYF
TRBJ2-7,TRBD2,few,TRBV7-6,TGTGCCAGCAGCTTAGCGCCGAGCGGGGACTACGAGCAGTACTTC,CASSLAPSGDYEQYF
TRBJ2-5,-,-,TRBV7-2,TGTGCCAGCAGCTCGGAGGGCGCAACAAAAGAGACCCAGTACTTC,CASSSEGATKETQYF
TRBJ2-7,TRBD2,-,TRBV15,TGTGCCGCCAGCAGAGCCTTAGCGGGCTCCTACGAGCAGTACTTC,CAASRALAGSYEQYF
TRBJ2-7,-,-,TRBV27,TGTGCCAGCAGTTTTAGGGACGGGTCCTACGAGCAGTACTTC,CASSFRDGSYEQYF
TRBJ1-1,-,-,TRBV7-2,TGTGCCAGCAGCCTTGTAGCGAACACTGAAGCTTTCTTT,CASSLVANTEAFF
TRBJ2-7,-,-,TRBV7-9,TGTGCCAGCAGACAAACATATGAGGAGGGCGAGCAGTACTTC,CASRQTYEEGEQYF
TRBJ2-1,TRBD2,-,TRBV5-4,TGTGCCAGCAGCAACACTAGCGGGGTCTACAATGAGCAGTTCTTC,CASSNTSGVYNEQFF
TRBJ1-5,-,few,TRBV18,TGTGCCAGCTCACCACGTAAGGGTACTAGGGAGCCCCAGCATTTT,CASSPRKGTREPQHF
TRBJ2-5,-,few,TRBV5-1,TGCGCCAGCAGCTTAAGGGGAACGTACCAAGAGACCCAGTACTTC,CASSLRGTYQETQYF
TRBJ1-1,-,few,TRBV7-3,TGTGCCAGCAGCCCCGACATTAACACTGAAGCTTTCTTT,CASSPDINTEAFF
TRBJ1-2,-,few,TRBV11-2,TGTGCCAGCAGCTGGTACAAAGGAACCTATGGCTACACCTTC,CASSWYKGTYGYTF
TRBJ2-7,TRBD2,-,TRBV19,TGTGCCAGTAGTGATAGTAGCGGGGCATACGAGCAGTACTTC,CASSDSSGAYEQYF
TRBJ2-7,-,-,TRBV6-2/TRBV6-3,TGTGCCAGCAGCCTCAACTGGGGAGAGCAGTACTTC,CASSLNWGEQYF
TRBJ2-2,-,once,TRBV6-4,TGTGCCAGCAGTAACACGGACAACACCGGGGAGCTGTTTTTT,CASSNTDNTGELFF
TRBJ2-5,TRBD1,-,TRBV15,TGTGCCACCAGCAGAGTTTCTACTGGGACAGGACAAGAGACCCAGTACTTC,CATSRVSTGTGQETQYF
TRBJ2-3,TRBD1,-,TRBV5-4,TGTGCCAGCAGCTTGAAACAGGGGGGACGCACAGATACGCAGTATTTT,CASSLKQGGRTDTQYF
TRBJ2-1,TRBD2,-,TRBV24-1,TGTGCCACCAGTGCTGAACTAGCGGGAGGATATGAGCAGTTCTTC,CATSAELAGGYEQFF
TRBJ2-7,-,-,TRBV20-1,TGCAGTGCACTCGGGCCAGGGAGCTCCTACGAGCAGTACTTC,CSALGPGSSYEQYF
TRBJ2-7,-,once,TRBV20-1,TGCAGTGCTATTGGAGGGGAAGACTCCTACGAGCAGTACTTC,CSAIGGEDSYEQYF
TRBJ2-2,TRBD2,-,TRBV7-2,TGTGCCAGCAGCCCCGCCGGACTAGCGGGGCGGGGGGAGCTGTTTTTT,CASSPAGLAGRGELFF
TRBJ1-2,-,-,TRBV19,TGTGCCACCGAGCCGGGACCCTACTATGGCTACACCTTC,CATEPGPYYGYTF
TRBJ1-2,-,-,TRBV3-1,TGTGCCAGCAGCCAACGGGGCGGGGAGAACTATGGCTACACCTTC,CASSQRGGENYGYTF
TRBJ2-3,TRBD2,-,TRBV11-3,TGTGCCAGCAGCCCACCCGGGACTAGCGGAGATAGTAGCACAGATACGCAGTATTTT,CASSPPGTSGDSSTDTQYF
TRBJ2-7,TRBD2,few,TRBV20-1,TGCAGTGCCGATCCGGAGGGTAGCGGGCGCCTCTACGAGCAGTACTTC,CSADPEGSGRLYEQYF
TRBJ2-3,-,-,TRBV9,TGTGCCAGCAGCGTCTCGTACACAGATACGCAGTATTTT,CASSVSYTDTQYF
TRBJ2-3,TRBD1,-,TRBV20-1,TGCAGTGTTCAGGGGGCCCAACTCACAGATACGCAGTATTTT,CSVQGAQLTDTQYF